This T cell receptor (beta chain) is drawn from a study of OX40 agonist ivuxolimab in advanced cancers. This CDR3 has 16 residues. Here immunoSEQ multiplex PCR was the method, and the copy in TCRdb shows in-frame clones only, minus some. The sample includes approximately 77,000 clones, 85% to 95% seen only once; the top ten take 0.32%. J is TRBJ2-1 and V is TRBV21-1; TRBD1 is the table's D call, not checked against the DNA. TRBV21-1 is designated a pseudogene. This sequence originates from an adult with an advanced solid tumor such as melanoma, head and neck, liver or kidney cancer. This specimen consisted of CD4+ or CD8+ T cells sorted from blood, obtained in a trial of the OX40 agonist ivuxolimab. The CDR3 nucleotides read TGTGCCAGCAGCAAAGAACAGGACAGCTCCTACAATGAGCAGTTCTTC. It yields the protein CASSKEQDSSYNEQFF.